The clone carrying this T cell receptor (beta chain) was found once. Its cognate antigen is unknown. The CDR3 is 16 residues long. CDR1 MGHDK and CDR2 SYGVNS come from the germline V gene. V was cut by 2 bases and J by 0 bases, with 11 bases left in between. These data belong to a study of T cell responses to AZD1222 COVID-19 vaccine. Produced via immunoSEQ multiplex PCR; TCRdb's table is partial and in-frame only. The repertoire includes around 58,000 clones, 84% of them detected once, and around 20% sits in the top ten. Findings of the study overall: A reported finding is that nearly half of spike-specific TCRs target unmutated variant regions. Sampling that yielded the repertoires occurred only after the peak T cell response. In a largely white British group with more females than males, clonal diversity was possibly underestimated. After two AZD1222 doses, spike-specific TCR breadth and depth rose versus day 0.

This specimen consisted of peripheral blood, obtained on day 0 of AZD1222 vaccination. This rearrangement joins TRBV25-1 to TRBJ1-5; no definite D call. The clonotype originates from an adult in good health. The CDR3 spells CASSEAEWYSNQPQHF. DNA for the CDR3: TGTGCCAGCAGTGAAGCAGAGTGGTATAGCAATCAGCCCCAGCATTTT. The variable domain in full, completed from reference TRBV25-1 and TRBJ1-5, reads EADIYQTPRYLVIGTGKKITLECSQTMGHDKMYWYQQDPGMELHLIHYSYGVNSTEKGDLSSESTVSRIRTEHFPLTLESARPSHTSQYLCASSEAEWYSNQPQHFGDGTRLSIL.